One sample yielded the 30 T cell receptor beta chains listed below, sequenced in a study of beta chain features in type 1 diabetes. Regarding the study as a whole: TCRB CDR3s from Type 1 diabetes patients were moderately but significantly shorter in all four CD4+ subsets.

The study reverse transcribed the entire isolated RNA, so it sequenced expressed TCRB transcripts. Method: immunoSEQ multiplex PCR; TCRdb's copy keeps in-frame clones and lacks some. Among about 280,000 clones, approximately 15% were seen once, and the ten largest hold less than 0.02%. Their specific antigens are unknown. Sequenced sample: naive CD4+ T cells from blood. Receptor source: a man between 18 and 29 years old with type 1 diabetes.

The rearrangement joins TRBV5-1 to TRBJ2-5, with D maybe TRBD2 (5 bases). Trimming pared 7 bases from V and 1 base from J, leaving 14 bases between. The CDR3 has 14 residues. Per germline, CDR1 SGHRS and CDR2 YFSETQ. In DNA, the CDR3 is TGCGCCAGCGGATTGGGCCTAGCCCAAGAGACCCAGTACTTC. Translated, it gives CASGLGLAQETQYF.

The table lists this clone with a few counts. The chain links TRBV7-9 to TRBJ2-3, with D unresolved. V was cut by 3 bases and J by 5 bases, with 9 bases left in between. The CDR3 is 13 residues long. Germline CDR1 and CDR2: SEHNR and FQNEAQ (reference sequence). The CDR3 protein is CASSFRVEDTQYF. CDR3 bases: TGTGCCAGCAGCTTTCGGGTTGAAGATACGCAGTATTTT. The whole variable domain, remainder taken from reference TRBV7-9 and TRBJ2-3, is DTGVSQNPRHKITKRGQNVTFRCDPISEHNRLYWYRQTLGQGPEFLTYFQNEAQLEKSRLLSDRFSAERPKGSFSTLEIQRTEQGDSAMYLCASSFRVEDTQYFGPGTRLTVL.

In its sample, this clone was seen a few times. The rearrangement links TRBV1 to TRBJ2-1; the D segment call TRBD1 is taken from the table without a DNA check. TRBV1 is designated a pseudogene. The CDR3 is 16 residues long. The CDR3 protein is CTSSPRGDRVHNEQFF. The DNA of the CDR3 is TGCACCAGCAGCCCTAGGGGGGACAGGGTCCACAATGAGCAGTTCTTC.

The chain combines TRBV18 with TRBJ2-5, with D perhaps matching TRBD2 (5 bases). This CDR3 has 13 amino acids. Looked up from germline, CDR1 is KGHSH and CDR2 is LQKENI. V dropped 3 bases and J dropped 5 bases, with 10 bases sitting between them. The CDR3 nucleotides read TGTGCCAGCTCACCGATTAGGGAGGAGACCCAGTACTTC. This translates into CASSPIREETQYF.

Here the CDR3 reads CASSGLSSRSGGAQETQYF. As DNA, the CDR3 is TGTGCCAGCAGTGGACTCTCAAGCAGATCGGGGGGGGCCCAAGAGACCCAGTACTTC. The chain combines TRBV6-1 with TRBJ2-5; 8 nucleotides line up with TRBD2. The ends lost 4 bases at V and 1 base at J; junction bases unmatched: 17. This CDR3 contains 19 residues. Per the germline V gene, CDR1 is MNHNS and CDR2 is SASEGT.

The table lists this clone with a few counts. This sample also contains other DNA sequences that code for the same CDR3. This chain joins TRBV18 and TRBJ2-5, with D possibly TRBD1 on 5 matching bases. The CDR3 is made up of 13 amino acids. Germline CDR1 is KGHSH and CDR2 is LQKENI. Deletions cut 3 bases from V and 1 base from J, with 6 bases between. This chain's CDR3 is CASSPQGQETQYF. CDR3 nucleotide sequence: TGTGCCAGCTCACCCCAGGGCCAAGAGACCCAGTACTTC.

This clone was seen more than once but under ten times. V usage is TRBV20-1 and J usage is TRBJ2-5; TRBD2 might be the D (6 bases). CDR3 length: 11 residues. Between the trimmed V and J ends, which lost 4 bases and 5 bases, there was a span of 8 bases. CDR1 is DFQATT and CDR2 is SNEGSKA in the germline V gene (reference sequence). DNA for the CDR3: TGCAGTGCTATTGGAGGGGAGACCCAGTACTTC. This codes for CSAIGGETQYF.

V gene TRBV28 combines with J gene TRBJ2-1; 8 bases are a match to TRBD1. The CDR3 contains 14 residues. Trimming removed 6 bases from V and 6 bases from J; junction bases left unmatched: 7. Germline-derived CDR1 and CDR2 are MDHEN and SYDVKM. The CDR3 nucleotides are TGTGCCAGCAGCCCAGGGGGCGCCGGCAATGAGCAGTTCTTC. It is translated as CASSPGGAGNEQFF. The whole variable domain, filled in from reference TRBV28 and TRBJ2-1, reads DVKVTQSSRYLVKRTGEKVFLECVQDMDHENMFWYRQDPGLGLRLIYFSYDVKMKEKGDIPEGYSVSREKKERFSLILESASTNQTSMYLCASSPGGAGNEQFFGPGTRLTVL.

The CDR3 sequence is CASSYSRVQETQYF. The CDR3 nucleotides read TGTGCCAGCAGTTACTCGAGGGTCCAAGAGACCCAGTACTTC. The chain combines TRBV6-5 with TRBJ2-5; D might be TRBD2 (5 bases). With 0 bases removed from V and 1 base from J, the gap between germline ends came to 6 bases. The V gene's germline CDR1 is MNHEY and CDR2 SVGAGI. This CDR3 is built from 14 residues.

This chain uses TRBV14 with TRBJ2-1; TRBD2 matches 11 bases. Per germline, CDR1 SGHDN and CDR2 FVKESK. The CDR3 runs 17 residues. J lost 4 bases, V lost 3 bases, and 8 bases had no gene match. The CDR3, as DNA: TGTGCCAGCAGCCATGGGGGACTAGCGGCGAAATACAATGAGCAGTTCTTC. This encodes CASSHGGLAAKYNEQFF.

This clone occurred a few times. The chain has TRBV29-1 and TRBJ2-4; TRBD1 agrees at 8 bases. J was trimmed by 1 base and V by 4 bases; bases with no gene match: 12. CDR3 length: 17 residues. The germline V gene has CDR1 SQVTM and CDR2 ANQGSEA. The CDR3 nucleotides read TGCAGCGTTGCGAACCCCCAGGGGGCGTGGGCCAAAAACATTCAGTACTTC. Protein product: CSVANPQGAWAKNIQYF. Full variable domain (remainder filled in from reference TRBV29-1 and TRBJ2-4): SAVISQKPSRDICQRGTSLTIQCQVDSQVTMMFWYRQQPGQSLTLIATANQGSEATYESGFVIDKFPISRPNLTFSTLTVSNMSPEDSSIYLCSVANPQGAWAKNIQYFGAGTRLSVL.

This clone was observed a few times. V and J are TRBV7-9 and TRBJ1-5; the D is unclear. Germline V gene data show CDR1 as SEHNR and CDR2 as FQNEAQ (reference sequence). The germline V and J ends were trimmed by 4 bases and 11 bases, with 12 bases remaining between them. CDR3 length equals 12 residues. The CDR3 nucleotides are TGTGCCAGCAGCTCAGACATCCAAGCCCAGCATTTT. The encoded protein is CASSSDIQAQHF. Drawing the rest from reference TRBV7-9 and TRBJ1-5, the complete variable domain is DTGVSQNPRHKITKRGQNVTFRCDPISEHNRLYWYRQTLGQGPEFLTYFQNEAQLEKSRLLSDRFSAERPKGSFSTLEIQRTEQGDSAMYLCASSSDIQAQHFGDGTRLSIL.

This chain uses TRBV6-6 with TRBJ1-2; unclear D gene. The V gene lost 0 bases and the J gene lost 0 bases, with 11 bases spanning the gap. Germline CDR1 and CDR2: MNHNY and SVGAGI (reference sequence). The CDR3 loop spans 16 amino acids. The DNA for the CDR3 is TGTGCCAGCAGTTACTCGGGCCGCAGTACTAACTATGGCTACACCTTC. It specifies CASSYSGRSTNYGYTF.

This clone was counted a few times. The V gene is TRBV20-1, the J gene TRBJ2-7, with a tentative D call TRBD1 (6 bases). V dropped 6 bases and J dropped 6 bases, with 12 bases sitting between them. This CDR3 spans 11 amino acids. The germline V gene encodes CDR1 DFQATT and CDR2 SNEGSKA (reference sequence). The CDR3 DNA reads TGCAGTGCGCCAGGACAGCTCGAGCAGTACTTC. Translation gives CSAPGQLEQYF.

The gene calls are TRBV19 and TRBJ2-2, with D perhaps matching TRBD1 (6 bases). Trimming left V 6 bases short and J 1 base short, with 9 bases between. The CDR3 loop spans 14 amino acids. CDR1 is LNHDA and CDR2 is SQIVND in the germline V gene (reference sequence). CDR3 region: CASRMTGNTGELFF. In nucleotides, the CDR3 is TGTGCCAGTAGGATGACAGGGAACACCGGGGAGCTGTTTTTT.

The chain joins TRBV28 to TRBJ2-1; D may be TRBD1 (6 bases). Germline V gives CDR1 MDHEN, CDR2 SYDVKM. Trimming removed 4 bases from V and 4 bases from J, with 14 bases in between. The CDR3 covers 15 residues. CDR3 region: CASSSIQGLYNEQFF. The CDR3 DNA follows: TGTGCCAGCAGTTCCATCCAGGGGCTATACAATGAGCAGTTCTTC.

This clone was observed a handful of times. The rearrangement links TRBV30 to TRBJ1-1; TRBD1 agrees at 8 bases. The J segment lost 5 bases and the V segment lost 0 bases, leaving 8 bases of the junction unmatched. There are 15 residues in the CDR3. Germline V gene sequence: CDR1 GTSNPN, CDR2 SVGIG (reference sequence). CDR3 region: CAWSVSGGRWTEAFF. The CDR3 DNA follows: TGTGCCTGGAGTGTATCAGGGGGCCGATGGACTGAAGCTTTCTTT.

This clone was seen a few times. The gene calls are TRBV7-2 and TRBJ2-3; TRBD2 might be the D (6 bases). The CDR3 has 16 amino acids. Germline V gene sequence: CDR1 SGHTA, CDR2 FQGNSA. V shed 5 bases and J shed 5 bases, with 20 bases lying between them. The CDR3 bases are TGTGCCAGCAGCCCGACTCTAGCCAGGCGGGAAGATACGCAGTATTTT. Protein product: CASSPTLARREDTQYF.

This clone was counted between two and nine times. This chain joins TRBV15 and TRBJ2-1; D may be TRBD1 (6 bases). V gave up 1 base and J gave up 5 bases, with 12 bases separating them. The CDR3 is 15 amino acids. Germline-derived CDR1 and CDR2 are LNHNV and YYDKDF (reference sequence). The CDR3 loop is CATSRAQGTNNEQFF. CDR3 nucleotides: TGTGCCACCAGCAGAGCGCAGGGGACAAACAATGAGCAGTTCTTC.

The chain carries TRBV4-3 and TRBJ1-1; 9 bases agree with TRBD1. The CDR3 totals 16 residues. CDR1 and CDR2 from the germline V gene are LGHNA and YSLEER. Trimming took 4 bases from V and 0 from J; bases not matched to a gene: 6. CDR3 residues: CASSPGTGLMNTEAFF. For the CDR3, the DNA is TGCGCCAGCAGCCCAGGGACAGGGCTTATGAACACTGAAGCTTTCTTT.

The chain links TRBV18 to TRBJ2-3; D might be TRBD2 (5 bases). Germline assignment: CDR1 KGHSH and CDR2 LQKENI. The CDR3 extends over 14 amino acids. V was trimmed by 0 bases and J by 5 bases, leaving 9 bases between them. The DNA for the CDR3 is TGTGCCAGCTCACCACCGGCGGGCGGAGATACGCAGTATTTT. Amino acids: CASSPPAGGDTQYF.

This clone has just a few counts. At the DNA level, this CDR3 is encoded by other sequences in the same sample as well. This chain links TRBV5-1 with TRBJ2-2; TRBD1 aligns across 9 bases. V shed 4 bases and J 1 base; nucleotides not matched to a gene: 2. Germline V CDR1 and CDR2: SGHRS, YFSETQ. This CDR3 spans 15 amino acids. The CDR3: CASSAGQGNTGELFF. In nucleotides, the CDR3 is TGCGCCAGCAGCGCGGGACAGGGGAACACCGGGGAGCTGTTTTTT.

The chain couples TRBV4-1 to TRBJ2-5; tentatively, D is TRBD2 (5 bases). CDR3 length: 14 amino acids. V was cut by 2 bases and J by 7 bases, with 14 bases left in between. Germline-derived CDR1 and CDR2 are MGHRA and YSYEKL. CDR3 DNA sequence: TGCGCCAGCAGCCAATCTGAGGGATGGATGACCCAGTACTTC. Amino acid sequence: CASSQSEGWMTQYF.

J is TRBJ2-5 and V is TRBV6-4; 7 bases are a match to TRBD2. Trimming at V came to 0 bases and at J to 5 bases, leaving 3 bases not matched to a gene. The CDR3 runs to 14 residues. Germline assignment: CDR1 MRHNA and CDR2 SNTAGT. The CDR3 DNA reads TGTGCCAGCAGTGACTCCTGGGGGGGGGAGACCCAGTACTTC. This gives the protein CASSDSWGGETQYF.

This chain links TRBV5-1 with TRBJ2-1, with 7 bases lining up with TRBD2. CDR3 length equals 15 residues. The junction had 4 bases not matched to a gene; V was cut back by 0 bases and J by 4 bases. CDR1 and CDR2 from the germline V gene are SGHRS and YFSETQ. The CDR3 DNA reads as TGCGCCAGCAGCTTGGGAACGGGGGGATACAATGAGCAGTTCTTC. It specifies CASSLGTGGYNEQFF. Combining the CDR3 with reference TRBV5-1 and TRBJ2-1 gives the whole variable domain KAGVTQTPRYLIKTRGQQVTLSCSPISGHRSVSWYQQTPGQGLQFLFEYFSETQRNKGNFPGRFSGRQFSNSRSEMNVSTLELGDSALYLCASSLGTGGYNEQFFGPGTRLTVL.

DNA of the CDR3: TGTGCCAGCAGCCAAGATGGACAGTCAAATCAGCCCCAGCATTTT. It encodes CASSQDGQSNQPQHF. V gene TRBV4-2 combines with J gene TRBJ1-5, with a weak D call TRBD1 (6 bases). Between the trimmed V and J ends, which lost 0 bases and 4 bases, there was a span of 10 bases. Per germline, CDR1 LGHNA and CDR2 YNFKEQ. This CDR3 comprises 15 residues.

The chain joins TRBV4-2 to TRBJ2-4, with 8 positions matching TRBD1. Trimming removed 5 bases from V and 6 bases from J; junction bases left unmatched: 9. This CDR3 contains 15 residues. CDR1 LGHNA and CDR2 YNFKEQ come from the germline V gene. The CDR3 sequence is CASSYGQGEGNIQYF. The CDR3 DNA follows: TGTGCCAGCAGCTACGGACAGGGTGAGGGAAACATTCAGTACTTC.

This clone was seen more than once but under ten times. The genes are TRBV6-5 and TRBJ2-3, with 9 bases identical to TRBD1. CDR3 length: 16 amino acids. CDR1 is MNHEY, CDR2 SVGAGI, per germline. Trimming at V came to 4 bases and at J to 4 bases, leaving 9 bases not matched to a gene. The CDR3 loop reads CASSSEPRQGADTQYF. CDR3 bases: TGTGCCAGCAGTTCTGAGCCGAGACAGGGGGCAGATACGCAGTATTTT.

The chain is built from TRBV9 and TRBJ2-5; D may be TRBD1 (6 bases). The CDR3 extends over 16 amino acids. The ends were cut back, 0 bases at V and 2 bases at J, with 14 bases in the middle. Germline CDR1 SGDLS, CDR2 YYNGEE. The CDR3 loop reads CASSVDPGAQQETQYF. In DNA, the CDR3 is TGTGCCAGCAGCGTAGATCCAGGGGCACAACAAGAGACCCAGTACTTC.

This clone was seen a few times. The V and J genes are TRBV25-1 and TRBJ2-5, with D possibly matching TRBD1 (5 bases). V was shortened by 0 bases and J by 5 bases, with 19 bases between the two germline ends. This CDR3 comprises 17 residues. Germline V gene lookup returns CDR1 MGHDK and CDR2 SYGVNS. The CDR3 sequence is CASSEYPAQGIAETQYF. The DNA for the CDR3 is TGTGCCAGCAGTGAATACCCGGCCCAGGGAATCGCGGAGACCCAGTACTTC.